The 6 T cell receptor beta chains reported below all come from one sample, sequenced in a study of lymphopenia after photon versus proton radiotherapy. The data were produced by immunoSEQ multiplex PCR, yet TCRdb's version contains in-frame clones alone and is incomplete. The sample shows 150,000 to 200,000 clones, more than 85% of them seen only once. Sequencing used peripheral blood, obtained from a patient treated with photon-based radiotherapy. The receptors were gathered from a man aged 45 to 65 with gastric cancer.

The V call is TRBV28, the J call TRBJ1-5, with D perhaps matching TRBD1 (5 bases). The CDR3 runs to 16 residues. CDR1 MDHEN and CDR2 SYDVKM come from the germline V gene. V was pared by 2 bases and J by 2 bases, with 13 bases between. This CDR3 reads CASSLNRRGGNQPQHF. DNA of the CDR3: TGTGCCAGCAGTTTAAATAGAAGGGGTGGCAATCAGCCCCAGCATTTT.

The genes are TRBV5-4 and TRBJ2-7; maybe TRBD2 (6 bases). The CDR3 covers 14 residues. CDR1 SGHNT and CDR2 YYREEE come from the germline V gene (reference sequence). V shed 4 bases and J shed 4 bases, with 15 bases lying between them. The CDR3, as DNA: TGTGCCAGCAGCCTGGCTGGAGGGGCGTACGAGCAGTACTTC. This sequence encodes CASSLAGGAYEQYF. Variable domain in full (rest from reference TRBV5-4 and TRBJ2-7): ETGVTQSPTHLIKTRGQQVTLRCSSQSGHNTVSWYQQALGQGPQFIFQYYREEENGRGNFPPRFSGLQFPNYSSELNVNALELDDSALYLCASSLAGGAYEQYFGPGTRLTVT.

The chain couples TRBV5-1 to TRBJ2-3, with D perhaps given as TRBD1 or TRBD2 (5 bases each). The germline V and J ends were trimmed by 1 base and 1 base, with 10 bases remaining between them. Germline V gene lookup returns CDR1 SGHRS and CDR2 YFSETQ. CDR3 length: 15 residues. The CDR3 region has the DNA TGCGCCAGCAGCTTGTTGGGGGACGGCACAGATACGCAGTATTTT. Encoded protein: CASSLLGDGTDTQYF.

This rearrangement joins TRBV7-2 to TRBJ2-5; a possible D gene is TRBD1 (6 bases). The germline V gene encodes CDR1 SGHTA and CDR2 FQGNSA. The CDR3 length is 13 residues. Trimming took 2 bases from V and 9 from J, leaving 13 bases between them. The CDR3 protein is CASSLTGKSAQYF. CDR3 DNA sequence: TGTGCCAGCAGCTTAACAGGGAAATCGGCCCAGTACTTC.

This chain links TRBV16 with TRBJ1-1; TRBD1 aligns across 8 bases. The germline CDR1 and CDR2 sequences are KGHSY and FQNENV. The CDR3 contains 13 residues. With 2 bases clipped from V and 10 bases from J, the junction kept 6 bases outside the gene matches. The CDR3 is CASSQIRGLVAFF. The CDR3 bases are TGTGCCAGCAGCCAAATCAGGGGGCTGGTAGCTTTCTTT.

The chain uses TRBV4-1 and TRBJ2-2; tentatively, D is TRBD1 or TRBD2 (5 bases each). The CDR3 extends over 17 amino acids. From germline, CDR1 is MGHRA and CDR2 YSYEKL. The ends were cut back, 4 bases at V and 4 bases at J, with 19 bases in the middle. The CDR3 coding sequence is TGCGCCAGCAGCCTAAACTATATCGAGGGGATCACCGGGGAGCTGTTTTTT. Its translation is CASSLNYIEGITGELFF.